This is a list of T cell receptor beta chains from one sample in a study of graft-versus-host responses after intestinal transplantation. Repertoires were generated with immunoSEQ multiplex PCR, while TCRdb's copy carries only in-frame clones and drops some. The sample consists of around 23,000 clones, around 94% of them appearing once. Source: PBMCs, taken approximately 32 days after intestinal transplant. The source of these receptors is a human patient who received an intestinal transplant, so some T cells may come from the graft donor. The conserved cysteine and the conserved F or W are not part of the CDR3 here. Each record gives: J gene, V gene, CDR3 protein.

j_gene: TRBJ2-1; v_gene: TRBV27; CDR3aa: ASSPSAAGEQF
j_gene: TRBJ2-3; v_gene: TRBV9; CDR3aa: ASGVTSTDTQY
j_gene: TRBJ2-3; v_gene: TRBV15; CDR3aa: ATSKTSGRATDTQY
j_gene: TRBJ2-2; v_gene: TRBV4-1; CDR3aa: ASSQDGPPGELF
j_gene: TRBJ2-1; v_gene: TRBV7-9; CDR3aa: ASSPRVREQF
j_gene: TRBJ1-3; v_gene: TRBV28; CDR3aa: ASRPITGAPGNTIY
j_gene: TRBJ2-1; v_gene: TRBV9; CDR3aa: ASSLYGGSGYNEQF
j_gene: TRBJ2-3; v_gene: TRBV18; CDR3aa: ASSPPKTGAYTDTQY
j_gene: TRBJ2-5; v_gene: TRBV5-4; CDR3aa: ASSEEAGVETQY
j_gene: TRBJ2-7; v_gene: TRBV2; CDR3aa: ASNTLFSGHYEQY
j_gene: TRBJ2-7; v_gene: TRBV28; CDR3aa: ASSLPEAGGNDEQY
j_gene: TRBJ1-5; v_gene: TRBV9; CDR3aa: ASSVGKGPNQPQH
j_gene: TRBJ2-3; v_gene: TRBV27; CDR3aa: ASSAGTGLSTDTQY
j_gene: TRBJ2-3; v_gene: TRBV5-1; CDR3aa: ASSLTGDTDTQY
j_gene: TRBJ1-2; v_gene: TRBV5-4; CDR3aa: ASSSPSEANYGYT
j_gene: TRBJ2-3; v_gene: TRBV5-1; CDR3aa: ASSRDTLASSTDTQY
j_gene: TRBJ1-2; v_gene: TRBV5-4; CDR3aa: ASSPPRQGRSYYGYT
j_gene: TRBJ1-1; v_gene: TRBV10-2; CDR3aa: ASRNREGGTEAF
j_gene: TRBJ2-5; v_gene: TRBV2; CDR3aa: ASMWGGETQY
j_gene: TRBJ2-7; v_gene: TRBV4-3; CDR3aa: ASSQGSGGGYEQY
j_gene: TRBJ2-3; v_gene: TRBV4-3; CDR3aa: ASSLLLADDTQY
j_gene: TRBJ2-2; v_gene: TRBV15; CDR3aa: ATSRGGPGELF
j_gene: TRBJ1-1; v_gene: TRBV6-6; CDR3aa: ASGGQLNTEAF
j_gene: TRBJ1-1; v_gene: TRBV6-1; CDR3aa: ASLRGRTEAF
j_gene: TRBJ1-1; v_gene: TRBV10-2; CDR3aa: ASSEGGVGTEAF
j_gene: TRBJ2-7; v_gene: TRBV9; CDR3aa: ASGPGQGGYEQY
j_gene: TRBJ2-1; v_gene: TRBV9; CDR3aa: ASSPPLPGTPDNEQF
j_gene: TRBJ2-3; v_gene: TRBV11-2; CDR3aa: ASSLTSDTQY
j_gene: TRBJ1-1; v_gene: TRBV9; CDR3aa: ASSVEGTGGTEAF
j_gene: TRBJ2-1; v_gene: TRBV9; CDR3aa: ASSPEGGLAALNEQF
j_gene: TRBJ2-3; v_gene: TRBV28; CDR3aa: ASKGRGQDTQY
j_gene: TRBJ1-1; v_gene: TRBV7-9; CDR3aa: ASSLENKVGRYTEAF
j_gene: TRBJ2-7; v_gene: TRBV15; CDR3aa: ATSRGGGGDYEQY
j_gene: TRBJ2-2; v_gene: TRBV29-1; CDR3aa: SVVVASGRGTGELF
j_gene: TRBJ2-3; v_gene: TRBV19; CDR3aa: ASSQRGYGTDTQY
j_gene: TRBJ2-5; v_gene: TRBV10-3; CDR3aa: AISEQGEETQY
j_gene: TRBJ1-2; v_gene: TRBV29-1; CDR3aa: SVYPDSTGPNYGYT
j_gene: TRBJ2-4; v_gene: TRBV28; CDR3aa: ASSSVLSVLAKNIQY
j_gene: TRBJ1-3; v_gene: TRBV11-2; CDR3aa: ASLDWGGPGNTIY
j_gene: TRBJ2-5; v_gene: TRBV11-2; CDR3aa: ASSLAGGSEETQY
j_gene: TRBJ1-1; v_gene: TRBV21-1; CDR3aa: ASSYIWWRSGF
j_gene: TRBJ1-2; v_gene: TRBV4-3; CDR3aa: ASSQESSNYGYT